This TCR beta chain is drawn from a study of shared clonotypes between healthy human individuals. The repertoire was sequenced with immunoSEQ multiplex PCR; TCRdb's copy has only in-frame clones and lacks some. The sample consists of a few million clones, 85% to 95% of them appearing once. This clone was seen only once. The source material was naive CD4+ T cells from PBMCs. Subset given: CD45RA+ positively selected. The sequence derives from a man between 18 and 29 years old in good health. Some clones in this sample may be carry-over from other donors' samples.

The CDR3 nucleotides read TGTGCCAGCAGCCGTAGGCGTGGGAGCCGTCCGTACGAGCAGTACTTC. Residues: CASSRRRGSRPYEQYF. V and J are TRBV7-8 and TRBJ2-7, with D perhaps TRBD2 (5 bases). The CDR3 sequence is 16 residues long. Trimming removed 5 bases from V and 4 bases from J, with 21 bases in between. Germline V CDR1 and CDR2: SGHVS, FQNEAQ.